Below, one TCR beta chain is given with its context. This clone was seen a handful of times. Its antigen is not yet known. No qualities accompany the bases; no much larger clone lies one base away. The immunoSEQ Assay, a bias-controlled multiplex PCR, was used to amplify TCRbeta CDR3 regions from genomic DNA. The authors processed their data as follows. Within the assay, amplification of reference gene primers was used to estimate how many nucleated cells each sample contained. To quantify the absolute abundance of each unique TCRbeta CDR3 rearrangement, sequence reads were collapsed and filtered. For each sample, productive Simpson clonality was calculated as the square root of Simpson's diversity index across productive rearrangements. The source is immuneACCESS, and TCRdb retained only in-frame sequences with V and J called. Part of the clones is not carried over; for the studies checked, unresolved V genes explain less than half of this, and the remainder is unexplained. That table gives V, J and clone size, and the DNA gave D and trimming. The sample includes roughly 430,000 clones, with roughly 86% observed a single time. Roughly 2% of the sample lies in the top ten.

Participants in the prospective study were aged roughly 18 to 100 years, lived in some 24 United States geographic areas, and enrolled through a virtual design. To assign participants to cohorts, the prospective study relied on clinical history that participants themselves reported in a screening survey and a study questionnaire. Mobile phlebotomists in the prospective study collected whole blood, serum and a nasopharyngeal or oropharyngeal swab from every participant. Additional blood draws and questionnaires over an approximately 2-month period could optionally be provided by prospective study participants. Blood samples from the prospective study were shipped frozen or at room temperature prior to DNA extraction. From cysteine to phenylalanine, the CDR3 is 15 amino acids long. Only the CDR3 part of the read is kept: 45 bases, read in frame from the first base. Trimming removed 0 bases from V and 2 bases from J, leaving 13 bases between the germline ends. The germline V gene (reference sequence) supplies CDR1 GTSNPN and CDR2 SVGIG.

The record originates from a study of blood T cell repertoires in COVID-19 (dated by TCRdb to about 2020). In terms of the full investigation: Samples covering the acute and convalescent phases of COVID-19 were provided by collaborators in the United States, Italy and Spain. The repertoires were made available in a free public database intended to serve as a resource for research on the immune response to SARS-CoV-2. Where HLA class I and class II types were available, the types were taken from metadata supplied by the sample provider, not from assay-based typing. The prospective study material was composed of cDNA or gDNA derived from T cells, B-cell-depleted T cells, or PBMCs. The sample metadata nearly always contained a de-identified subject ID, COVID-19 status, age in years and sex. The samples were drawn from the first 160 participants of the ongoing ImmuneRACE study and from more than 1,000 subjects provided by 6 global collaborators. Subjects who had been exposed to COVID-19, were actively infected with it, or had recovered from it provided the deeply sampled blood TCRbeta repertoires that made up the dataset.

Overall results and qualifications from the work: The quantity of clinical and demographic metadata differed by source and by participant and was supplied without curation.

Sequences were obtained from PBMCs or T cells enriched from blood (not recorded which). The V and J segments used are TRBV30 and TRBJ1-2, with the D segment identity uncertain. The clonotype originates from a woman in her thirties or forties with acute COVID-19. Read as DNA, the sequence is TGTGCCTGGAGTGTAGTTCCCCTTGAGAACTATGGCTACACCTTC. It is translated as CAWSVVPLENYGYTF.